One and the same sample provided the 15 T cell receptor beta chains below, sequenced in a study of OX40 agonist ivuxolimab in advanced cancers. This table comes from immunoSEQ multiplex PCR, and its TCRdb copy is limited to in-frame clones, with some not included. Altogether 65,000 to 80,000 clones are present, approximately 90% being singletons, with the ten largest covering over 0.35%. Here the sequenced sample was CD4+ or CD8+ T cells sorted from blood, taken in a trial of the OX40 agonist ivuxolimab. The origin of the receptors is an adult with an advanced solid tumor such as melanoma, head and neck, liver or kidney cancer.

The sample holds a few counts of this clone. V and J are TRBV25-1 and TRBJ1-2; D not certain. The CDR3 length is 13 residues. In germline, CDR1 is MGHDK, CDR2 SYGVNS. Trimming pared 3 bases from V and 6 bases from J, leaving 11 bases between. The CDR3 bases are TGTGCCAGCAGTGACACAGTCCACGATGGCTACACCTTC. The encoded protein is CASSDTVHDGYTF.

This chain joins TRBV29-1 and TRBJ2-5; D possibly corresponds to TRBD2 (5 bases). Germline lookup yields CDR1 SQVTM and CDR2 ANQGSEA. Trimming took 0 bases from V and 9 from J, leaving 14 bases between them. There are 13 residues in the CDR3. As DNA, the CDR3 is TGCAGCGTTGAAGATTTTGCGGGTCGGGCCCAGTACTTC. Its translation: CSVEDFAGRAQYF. The whole variable domain, filled in from reference TRBV29-1 and TRBJ2-5, reads SAVISQKPSRDICQRGTSLTIQCQVDSQVTMMFWYRQQPGQSLTLIATANQGSEATYESGFVIDKFPISRPNLTFSTLTVSNMSPEDSSIYLCSVEDFAGRAQYFGPGTRLLVL.

The chain joins TRBV14 to TRBJ2-1; 9 bases are a match to TRBD2. Trimming removed 0 bases from V and 8 bases from J; junction bases left unmatched: 8. The CDR3 loop spans 16 amino acids. The germline CDR1 and CDR2 sequences are SGHDN and FVKESK. The CDR3 bases are TGTGCCAGCAGCCAAGAAGCTAGCGGGGCCACGGATGAGCAGTTCTTC. This sequence encodes CASSQEASGATDEQFF.

This clone has just one count. The genes are TRBV11-3 and TRBJ2-7, with 9 positions matching TRBD1. The CDR3 is 15 residues long. The germline V gene has CDR1 SGHNT and CDR2 YENEEA. V shed 8 bases, J shed 5 bases, and the junction held 13 bases outside the gene matches. CDR3 nucleotides: TGTGCCAGCTCGAGACAGGGGGTTGTCGGAAACGAGCAGTACTTC. As protein: CASSRQGVVGNEQYF.

This chain joins TRBV7-2 and TRBJ1-6, with TRBD1 matching 11 bases. The CDR3 runs to 13 residues. The ends lost 6 bases at V and 8 bases at J; junction bases unmatched: 0. CDR1 and CDR2 (germline): SGHTA, FQGNSA. CDR3 region: CASRGQGDSPLHF. The CDR3 DNA reads TGTGCCAGCAGGGGACAGGGGGATTCACCCCTCCACTTT. Combining the CDR3 with reference TRBV7-2 and TRBJ1-6 gives the whole variable domain GAGVSQSPSNKVTEKGKDVELRCDPISGHTALYWYRQSLGQGLEFLIYFQGNSAPDKSGLPSDRFSAERTGGSVSTLTIQRTQQEDSAVYLCASRGQGDSPLHFGNGTRLTVT.

CDR3 sequence reads: CASSYSAGVNTEAFF. CDR3 nucleotide sequence: TGTGCCAGCAGTTACTCAGCAGGGGTCAACACTGAAGCTTTCTTT. The rearrangement joins TRBV6-6 to TRBJ1-1; a possible D gene is TRBD1 (6 bases). CDR1 MNHNY and CDR2 SVGAGI come from the germline V gene (reference sequence). CDR3 length equals 15 residues. V shed 0 bases and J shed 2 bases, with 10 bases lying between them.

This sequence joins TRBV27 and TRBJ1-2, with D unresolved. Trimming pared 3 bases from V and 4 bases from J, leaving 15 bases between. Germline lookup yields CDR1 MNHEY and CDR2 SMNVEV (reference sequence). This CDR3 region has 15 residues. The CDR3, as DNA: TGTGCCAGCAGTTTGGACCGAGAAGGGAGCTATGGCTACACCTTC. Translating it yields CASSLDREGSYGYTF.

The rearrangement joins TRBV5-5 to TRBJ2-5, with D perhaps matching TRBD1 or TRBD2 (5 bases each). V gave up 0 bases and J gave up 4 bases, with 16 bases separating them. The CDR3 totals 16 residues. CDR1 and CDR2 from the germline V gene are SGHKS and YYEKEE (reference sequence). The CDR3 protein is CASSLDYGGYGETQYF. Here the CDR3 DNA reads TGTGCCAGCAGCTTGGATTATGGGGGTTACGGAGAGACCCAGTACTTC.

This clone appeared a single time. The CDR3 DNA reads TGTGCCAGCTCACTTCACAGACCGCCGGACACCGGGGAGCTGTTTTTT. Encoded protein: CASSLHRPPDTGELFF. The chain couples TRBV18 to TRBJ2-2; D gene unclear. The germline gives CDR1 KGHSH, CDR2 LQKENI. The CDR3 extends over 16 amino acids. The V end lost 4 bases, the J end lost 3 bases, and 15 bases lay between the germline ends.

The CDR3 DNA reads as TGTGCCAGCAGCTTGGCCTCCAGGGCTACCTACGAGCAGTACTTC. As protein: CASSLASRATYEQYF. The V and J genes are TRBV5-8 and TRBJ2-7, with D possibly TRBD1 on 5 matching bases. The V end lost 0 bases, the J end lost 2 bases, and 12 bases lay between the germline ends. The CDR3 has 15 amino acids. Germline CDR1 reads SGHTS; CDR2 reads YDEGEE.

The V and J genes are TRBV4-1 and TRBJ1-4; D gene ambiguous. This CDR3 comprises 15 residues. Deletions cut 0 bases from V and 11 bases from J, with 16 bases between. CDR1 is MGHRA, CDR2 YSYEKL, per germline. The CDR3 sequence: CASSQDAFQDGKLFF. CDR3 nucleotide sequence: TGCGCCAGCAGCCAAGACGCTTTCCAGGACGGCAAACTGTTTTTT.

The gene calls are TRBV7-2 and TRBJ2-1; TRBD2 matches at 9 bases. CDR1 is SGHTA and CDR2 is FQGNSA in the germline V gene. The length of the CDR3 is 15 residues. The junction had 7 bases not matched to a gene; V was cut back by 8 bases and J by 2 bases. CDR3 in DNA: TGTGCCAGCCTACCGACTAGCGGCGCCTACAATGAGCAGTTCTTC. Translated: CASLPTSGAYNEQFF.

The V and J genes are TRBV6-5 and TRBJ2-7, with 12 positions matching TRBD2. The CDR3 consists of 14 residues. In germline, CDR1 is MNHEY, CDR2 SVGAGI. The V gene end was trimmed by 6 bases and the J gene end by 2 bases; junction bases not matched to a gene: 2. Written as DNA, the CDR3 is TGTGCCAGCAGCAGGACTAGCGGGACCTACGAGCAGTACTTC. Translating it yields CASSRTSGTYEQYF.

This chain uses TRBV10-3 with TRBJ2-5, with D unclear. Germline assignment: CDR1 ENHRY and CDR2 SYGVKD. There are 15 residues in the CDR3. Trimming stripped 0 bases from V and 3 bases from J, with 11 bases between. The CDR3 is CAISESSSAKETQYF. The CDR3 DNA reads as TGTGCCATCAGTGAGTCGAGTTCAGCCAAAGAGACCCAGTACTTC.

V and J are TRBV7-2 and TRBJ1-5, with 9 bases fitting TRBD1. With V trimmed by 3 bases and J by 1 base, 4 bases remained unmatched. The CDR3 has 16 residues. The V gene's germline CDR1 is SGHTA and CDR2 FQGNSA. As DNA, the CDR3 is TGTGCCAGCAGCTTCACAGGGGGCGCGAGCAATCAGCCCCAGCATTTT. This gives the protein CASSFTGGASNQPQHF.